This entry lists 15 T cell receptor beta chains sequenced from one sample in a study of cytomegalovirus exposure and HLA in healthy donors. The table came from immunoSEQ multiplex PCR; TCRdb's copy has only in-frame clones and leaves some out. In the table there are 130,000 to 150,000 clones, around 90% of which are singletons. Sequencing input: PBMCs. These receptors came from a man aged 18 to 29 in good health and CMV-seropositive.

The chain couples TRBV5-4 to TRBJ1-1; D remains unclear. Germline CDR1 and CDR2: SGHNT and YYREEE (reference sequence). Between the trimmed V and J ends, which lost 6 bases and 1 base, there was a span of 10 bases. This CDR3 is 13 amino acids long. As DNA, the CDR3 is TGTGCCAGCACCCTACGGGGGAACACTGAAGCTTTCTTT. Encoded protein: CASTLRGNTEAFF.

The chain has TRBV18 and TRBJ1-6, with a weak D call TRBD1 (6 bases). Trimming cost V 2 bases and J 8 bases, with 7 bases left between them. The CDR3 loop spans 13 amino acids. Germline CDR1 and CDR2: KGHSH and LQKENI. The DNA of the CDR3 is TGTGCCAGCTCACCATCAGGGGATTCACCCCTCCACTTT. It yields the protein CASSPSGDSPLHF. The full variable domain, with the rest looked up from reference TRBV18 and TRBJ1-6, is NAGVMQNPRHLVRRRGQEARLRCSPMKGHSHVYWYRQLPEEGLKFMVYLQKENIIDESGMPKERFSAEFPKEGPSILRIQQVVRGDSAAYFCASSPSGDSPLHFGNGTRLTVT.

The chain couples TRBV11-2 to TRBJ1-3, with D perhaps TRBD1 (5 bases). V lost 3 bases, J lost 4 bases, and 10 bases lay in between. CDR1 SGHAT and CDR2 FQNNGV come from the germline V gene. The CDR3 sequence is 14 residues long. CDR3 residues: CASSLEQGGNTIYF. CDR3 DNA sequence: TGTGCCAGCAGCTTGGAGCAGGGAGGAAACACCATATATTTT.

This rearrangement joins TRBV2 to TRBJ1-1; D possibly corresponds to TRBD1 (6 bases). This CDR3 has 15 amino acids. V dropped 7 bases and J dropped 0 bases, with 15 bases sitting between them. Germline lookup yields CDR1 SNHLY and CDR2 FYNNEI. The CDR3 region is CASTLKQGLNTEAFF. The CDR3 region has the DNA TGTGCCAGCACCCTCAAGCAGGGGTTGAACACTGAAGCTTTCTTT. The entire variable domain, with the rest obtained from reference TRBV2 and TRBJ1-1, is as follows: EPEVTQTPSHQVTQMGQEVILRCVPISNHLYFYWYRQILGQKVEFLVSFYNNEISEKSEIFDDQFSVERPDGSNFTLKIRSTKLEDSAMYFCASTLKQGLNTEAFFGQGTRLTVV.

CDR3 amino acids: CASIKGQGDYGYTF. The CDR3 region has the DNA TGTGCCAGCATTAAGGGACAGGGGGACTATGGCTACACCTTC. The V call is TRBV6-1, the J call TRBJ1-2; TRBD1 aligns across 11 bases. This CDR3 spans 14 amino acids. Unmatched junction bases numbered 4, after V lost 7 bases and J lost 3 bases. From germline, CDR1 is MNHNS and CDR2 SASEGT.

The chain has TRBV6-1 and TRBJ2-1, with 8 bases matching TRBD2. J was trimmed by 9 bases and V by 6 bases; bases with no gene match: 7. The CDR3 covers 13 residues. Germline V gives CDR1 MNHNS, CDR2 SASEGT. The CDR3 DNA follows: TGTGCCAGCAGCGGGGGGGCCCGGGGTGAGCAGTTCTTC. Amino acid sequence: CASSGGARGEQFF.

V is TRBV30 and J is TRBJ1-5; tentative D call: TRBD1 (5 bases). The V end lost 4 bases, the J end lost 6 bases, and 13 bases lay between the germline ends. This CDR3 is built from 13 residues. Germline CDR1 reads GTSNPN; CDR2 reads SVGIG (reference sequence). The CDR3 region has the DNA TGTGCCTGGAAGAAGGGGTTTGGTCAGCCCCAGCATTTT. Its protein product is CAWKKGFGQPQHF.

J is TRBJ2-3 and V is TRBV6-6; tentative D call: TRBD2 (6 bases). Trimming took off 6 bases at V and 6 bases at J, with 10 bases between the two ends. The germline V gene has CDR1 MNHNY and CDR2 SVGAGI (reference sequence). This CDR3 contains 12 residues. The CDR3 DNA reads TGTGCCAGCAGGGGGGGAGCCGATACGCAGTATTTT. Translating it yields CASRGGADTQYF.

This chain uses TRBV2 with TRBJ1-1; TRBD1 might be the D (5 bases). The CDR3 is 11 residues long. CDR1 is SNHLY, CDR2 FYNNEI, per germline. V dropped 10 bases and J dropped 3 bases, with 9 bases sitting between them. The CDR3 DNA sequence: TGTGCCACACAGGAGTACACTGAAGCTTTCTTT. Translated, it gives CATQEYTEAFF.

This chain uses TRBV7-2 with TRBJ2-3, with D possibly matching TRBD2 (6 bases). The CDR3 extends over 14 amino acids. CDR1 SGHTA and CDR2 FQGNSA come from the germline V gene. Trimming left V 3 bases short and J 5 bases short, with 12 bases between. CDR3 DNA: TGTGCCAGCAGCTTTGGGGCCGGGGGAGATACGCAGTATTTT. This sequence encodes CASSFGAGGDTQYF.

The chain joins TRBV25-1 to TRBJ2-2; D is perhaps TRBD2 (5 bases). Trimming cost V 5 bases and J 8 bases, with 15 bases left between them. From germline, CDR1 is MGHDK and CDR2 SYGVNS. The CDR3 is 14 residues long. The CDR3 nucleotides read TGTGCCAGCAGTCCATGGACTCCTTCAGGGGAGCTGTTTTTT. It encodes CASSPWTPSGELFF.

This clone was picked up many times. The chain is built from TRBV6-6 and TRBJ2-1, with 11 bases lining up with TRBD1. The germline V gene has CDR1 MNHNY and CDR2 SVGAGI (reference sequence). V shed 6 bases, J shed 6 bases, and the junction held 4 bases outside the gene matches. CDR3 size: 14 residues. DNA for the CDR3: TGTGCCAGCAGAACCGGGACAGGGGGCAATGAGCAGTTCTTC. It specifies CASRTGTGGNEQFF.

The chain carries TRBV4-2 and TRBJ2-5; a weak D match, TRBD1 (6 bases). Trimming pared 3 bases from V and 1 base from J, leaving 12 bases between. Germline V gene sequence: CDR1 LGHNA, CDR2 YNFKEQ. This CDR3 spans 15 amino acids. In DNA form, the CDR3 reads TGTGCCAGCAGCCACCTACAGGGAAGCCAAGAGACCCAGTACTTC. Its translation is CASSHLQGSQETQYF.

The V and J genes are TRBV6-5 and TRBJ2-2, with D maybe TRBD1 (6 bases). Germline loops: CDR1 MNHEY, CDR2 SVGAGI. The CDR3 runs to 15 residues. Between the trimmed V and J ends, which lost 6 bases and 0 bases, there was a span of 11 bases. The CDR3 region is CASSHDRSNTGELFF. Here the CDR3 DNA reads TGTGCCAGCAGCCACGACAGGTCGAACACCGGGGAGCTGTTTTTT.

The chain recombines TRBV6-6 with TRBJ1-5; D remains unclear. Germline CDR1 reads MNHNY; CDR2 reads SVGAGI (reference sequence). Trimming left V 0 bases short and J 6 bases short, with 9 bases between. The CDR3 is 14 residues long. The CDR3 DNA sequence: TGTGCCAGCAGTTACTCGGCAGGTCGTCAGCCCCAGCATTTT. Translated, it gives CASSYSAGRQPQHF.